The table lists the clone carrying this T cell receptor (beta chain) with a few counts. Using RNA transcripts as the source, TCR beta CDR3 regions were amplified. Using the HTBI primer set, a first-round RT-PCR was run on the TCR CDR3. TCRdb recomputed calls from the multiplex PCR reads with MiXCR, one row per CDR3 protein. The repertoire has 380,000 or so distinct CDR3 sequences, 13% of them found once; the top ten carry around 21%. The data were taken from a study of T cells in Graves' hyperthyroidism and ophthalmopathy. The sequencing sample was made of blood. The clonotype originates from a man aged 25 to 40 with Graves' hyperthyroidism that later progressed to Graves' ophthalmopathy.

The CDR3, as DNA: TGCAGTGCTACCCGGACAGGGGGCAATCAGCCCCAGCATTTT. Translating gives CSATRTGGNQPQHF. The chain joins TRBV20-1 to TRBJ1-5; 9 bases match TRBD1. This CDR3 spans 14 amino acids. CDR1 and CDR2 (germline): DFQATT, SNEGSKA (reference sequence). J was trimmed by 2 bases and V by 4 bases; bases with no gene match: 3.